This TCR beta chain was observed in a study of cytomegalovirus exposure and HLA in healthy donors. From germline, CDR1 is MGHRA and CDR2 YSYEKL. J lost 6 bases, V lost 1 base, and 5 bases had no gene match. This CDR3 is built from 15 residues. Measured with immunoSEQ multiplex PCR; TCRdb has only the in-frame clones, and not every one. Among about 120,000 clones, about 82% were seen once, and the ten largest hold over 4%. This rearrangement joins TRBV4-1 to TRBJ2-1; 8 bases line up with TRBD2. Source material: PBMCs. This receptor was identified in a man in his late teens or twenties in good health and CMV-seronegative. CDR3 sequence: CASSQASGGINEQFF. The CDR3 DNA reads as TGCGCCAGCAGCCAAGCGAGCGGGGGTATCAATGAGCAGTTCTTC.